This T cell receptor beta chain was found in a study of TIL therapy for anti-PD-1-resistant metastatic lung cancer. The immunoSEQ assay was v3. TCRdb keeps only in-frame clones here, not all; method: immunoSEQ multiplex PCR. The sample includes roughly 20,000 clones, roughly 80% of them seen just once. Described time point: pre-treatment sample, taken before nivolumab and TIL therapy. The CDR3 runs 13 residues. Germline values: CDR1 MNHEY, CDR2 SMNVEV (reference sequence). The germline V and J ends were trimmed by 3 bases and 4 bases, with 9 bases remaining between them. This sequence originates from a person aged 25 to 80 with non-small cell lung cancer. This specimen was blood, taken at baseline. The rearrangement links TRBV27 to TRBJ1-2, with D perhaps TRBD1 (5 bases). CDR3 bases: TGTGCCAGCAGTTTCGGGGCACCCTATGGCTACACCTTC. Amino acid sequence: CASSFGAPYGYTF.